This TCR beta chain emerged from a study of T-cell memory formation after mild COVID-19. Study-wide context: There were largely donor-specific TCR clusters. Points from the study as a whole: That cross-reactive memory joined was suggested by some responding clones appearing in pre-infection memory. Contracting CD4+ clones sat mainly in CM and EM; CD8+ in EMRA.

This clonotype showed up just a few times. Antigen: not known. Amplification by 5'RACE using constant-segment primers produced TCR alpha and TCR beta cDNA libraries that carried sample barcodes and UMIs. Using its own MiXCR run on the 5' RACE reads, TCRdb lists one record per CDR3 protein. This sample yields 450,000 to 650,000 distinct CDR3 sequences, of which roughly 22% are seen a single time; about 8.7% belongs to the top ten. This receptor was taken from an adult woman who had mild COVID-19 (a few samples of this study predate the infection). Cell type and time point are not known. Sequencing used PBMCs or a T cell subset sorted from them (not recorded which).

CDR3 nucleotides: TGTGCCAGCAGCTTGGCACTGGGGCCTGGCATTCAGTACTTC. It encodes CASSLALGPGIQYF. The genes are TRBV5-5 and TRBJ2-4; perhaps TRBD1 as D (5 bases). This CDR3 spans 14 amino acids. V was clipped by 0 bases and J by 9 bases, with 13 bases between them. CDR1 and CDR2 (germline): SGHKS, YYEKEE (reference sequence).